The 22 T cell receptor beta chains in this list originate from one sample, sequenced in a study of cytomegalovirus exposure and HLA in healthy donors. 13 Jbeta primers and 60 Vbeta primers were used for the PCR. Repertoires were generated with immunoSEQ multiplex PCR, while TCRdb's copy carries only in-frame clones and drops some. The table lists under 100,000 clones, roughly a tenth of them singletons, with around 26% in the top ten. Sequenced material: PBMCs. The source is a man aged 55 to 70 in good health and CMV-seropositive.

This clone was counted between two and nine times. This chain joins TRBV7-8 and TRBJ2-1; 10 nucleotides match TRBD2. CDR3 size: 12 residues. Germline CDR1 is SGHVS and CDR2 is FQNEAQ. V dropped 5 bases and J dropped 10; count of bases not matched to a gene: 2. As DNA, the CDR3 is TGTGCCAGCAGCCAGGGACTAGCGGAGCAGTTCTTC. It is translated as CASSQGLAEQFF.

This clone was seen a handful of times. J is TRBJ2-7 and V is TRBV6-1, with 8 bases that match TRBD1. Germline V gives CDR1 MNHNS, CDR2 SASEGT. The CDR3 sequence is 13 residues long. The V segment lost 9 bases and the J segment 3 bases; nucleotides outside the gene matches: 7. DNA for the CDR3: TGTGCCAGTCGAGCGACAGGGGTCTACGAGCAGTACTTC. As protein: CASRATGVYEQYF.

This chain links TRBV19 with TRBJ2-6, with 10 bases aligning to TRBD1. CDR1 and CDR2 (germline): LNHDA, SQIVND (reference sequence). The V segment lost 9 bases and the J segment 1 base; nucleotides outside the gene matches: 6. The CDR3 has 16 residues. The CDR3 DNA is TGTGCCAGCCGGGACAGGGGAGTTTCTGGGGCCAACGTCCTGACTTTC. Translated, it gives CASRDRGVSGANVLTF.

This chain joins TRBV2 and TRBJ2-3, with D perhaps matching TRBD1 (6 bases). The germline V gene encodes CDR1 SNHLY and CDR2 FYNNEI. V was cut by 4 bases and J by 5 bases, with 13 bases left in between. This CDR3 is built from 14 residues. The CDR3 region is CASSVQGPRDTQYF. Written as DNA, the CDR3 is TGTGCCAGCAGTGTCCAGGGGCCGAGAGATACGCAGTATTTT.

The chain uses TRBV11-1 and TRBJ1-4; D possibly corresponds to TRBD1 (5 bases). This CDR3 has 15 amino acids. V shed 1 base and J shed 5 bases, with 11 bases lying between them. Germline CDR1 reads SGHAT; CDR2 reads FQDESV (reference sequence). CDR3 nucleotide sequence: TGTGCCAGCAGCTTAGATGGCAGGACAAATGAAAAACTGTTTTTT. This sequence encodes CASSLDGRTNEKLFF.

This clone was counted only a few times. The rearrangement links TRBV2 to TRBJ2-1; 11 nucleotides agree with TRBD2. Germline V gives CDR1 SNHLY, CDR2 FYNNEI. Losses at the gene ends were 5 bases for V and 5 bases for J; bases not matched to a gene: 5. The CDR3 sequence is 15 residues long. The CDR3 DNA is TGTGCCAGCAGTAGGGGGACTAGCGGAAACAATGAGCAGTTCTTC. Residues: CASSRGTSGNNEQFF.

The chain employs TRBV6-5 and TRBJ1-2; TRBD1 matches 10 bases. The CDR3 spans 13 residues. With V trimmed by 6 bases and J by 5 bases, 3 bases remained unmatched. Looked up from germline, CDR1 is MNHEY and CDR2 is SVGAGI. DNA for the CDR3: TGTGCCAGCAGCCGACAGGGGGCTTATGGCTACACCTTC. Translation: CASSRQGAYGYTF.

This clone has just a few counts. The gene calls are TRBV28 and TRBJ2-1; TRBD2 aligns across 14 bases. There are 12 residues in the CDR3. With V trimmed by 6 bases and J by 15 bases, 4 bases remained unmatched. Germline lookup yields CDR1 MDHEN and CDR2 SYDVKM. The CDR3 loop is CASRGLAGDRFF. CDR3 coding DNA: TGTGCCAGCAGGGGACTAGCGGGGGACCGGTTCTTC.

This clone has only a few counts. The V gene is TRBV7-9, the J gene TRBJ2-3, with D uncertain. CDR1 is SEHNR, CDR2 FQNEAQ, per germline (reference sequence). V lost 8 bases and J lost 0, with 15 bases in between. This CDR3 contains 15 residues. The CDR3 DNA follows: TGTGCCAGCCGCCCTACGGTCGCCAGCACAGATACGCAGTATTTT. Its protein is CASRPTVASTDTQYF.

J is TRBJ1-4 and V is TRBV28, with D possibly TRBD1 on 6 matching bases. CDR3 size: 15 residues. V dropped 5 bases and J dropped 0 bases, with 10 bases sitting between them. Germline lookup yields CDR1 MDHEN and CDR2 SYDVKM. Written as DNA, the CDR3 is TGTGCCAGCAGTAACAGACAGGCAACTAATGAAAAACTGTTTTTT. Encoded protein: CASSNRQATNEKLFF.

This clone was seen a handful of times. The rearrangement links TRBV5-4 to TRBJ2-7; 7 bases are shared with TRBD2. Trimming at V came to 0 bases and at J to 7 bases, leaving 10 bases not matched to a gene. CDR1 and CDR2 (germline): SGHNT, YYREEE (reference sequence). This CDR3 contains 15 residues. The CDR3 DNA follows: TGTGCCAGCAGCTTGGGAGCGGGACCATCTGGAGAGCAGTACTTC. This sequence encodes CASSLGAGPSGEQYF.

The V and J genes are TRBV2 and TRBJ2-3, with TRBD2 as a possible D gene (6 bases). The CDR3 totals 13 residues. Germline loops: CDR1 SNHLY, CDR2 FYNNEI. Trimming cost V 1 base and J 9 bases, with 11 bases left between them. This CDR3 reads CASSEVGLPTQYF. As DNA, the CDR3 is TGTGCCAGCAGTGAAGTTGGACTACCCACGCAGTATTTT.

The chain links TRBV6-5 to TRBJ2-2; D is perhaps TRBD1 (5 bases). V was pared by 0 bases and J by 1 base, with 9 bases between. There are 16 residues in the CDR3. Germline lookup yields CDR1 MNHEY and CDR2 SVGAGI. CDR3 in amino acids: CASSYSQGGNTGELFF. The CDR3 DNA reads as TGTGCCAGCAGTTACTCGCAGGGTGGGAACACCGGGGAGCTGTTTTTT.

This clone was seen more than once but under ten times. The CDR3 DNA sequence: TGTGCCAGCGCACGGGAGACGGGACGGCAGCCCCAGCATTTT. This codes for CASARETGRQPQHF. The genes are TRBV2 and TRBJ1-5; tentatively, D is TRBD1 (5 bases). V lost 8 bases to trimming and J lost 7 bases, with 18 bases between them. Per the germline V gene, CDR1 is SNHLY and CDR2 is FYNNEI. The CDR3 sequence is 14 residues long.

This chain uses TRBV2 with TRBJ1-4; tentatively, D is TRBD1 (6 bases). Germline CDR1 SNHLY, CDR2 FYNNEI. V was trimmed by 1 base and J by 6 bases, leaving 9 bases between them. There are 14 residues in the CDR3. CDR3 DNA: TGTGCCAGCAGTGAAGGCAGGGGTCATGAAAAACTGTTTTTT. Translated: CASSEGRGHEKLFF.

The V call is TRBV4-2, the J call TRBJ2-5, with 13 bases aligning to TRBD2. The germline V gene encodes CDR1 LGHNA and CDR2 YNFKEQ. The CDR3 runs 16 residues. Trimming at V came to 4 bases and at J to 1 base, leaving 3 bases not matched to a gene. CDR3 residues: CASSPRTSGGQETQYF. The CDR3 DNA is TGTGCCAGCAGCCCCCGGACTAGCGGGGGCCAAGAGACCCAGTACTTC.

This chain uses TRBV14 with TRBJ2-7; perhaps TRBD2 as D (6 bases). Between the trimmed V and J ends, which lost 4 bases and 2 bases, there was a span of 18 bases. This CDR3 region has 16 residues. In germline, CDR1 is SGHDN, CDR2 FVKESK. CDR3 sequence: CASSRTGLSGAYEQYF. CDR3 nucleotide sequence: TGTGCCAGCAGCCGCACGGGACTCTCCGGGGCCTACGAGCAGTACTTC.

The gene calls are TRBV6-5 and TRBJ2-2; 9 bases agree with TRBD1. The CDR3 runs to 16 residues. Germline loops: CDR1 MNHEY, CDR2 SVGAGI. J was trimmed by 2 bases and V by 2 bases; bases with no gene match: 3. The CDR3 sequence: CASSYGDRVNTGELFF. The CDR3 DNA sequence: TGTGCCAGCAGTTACGGGGACAGGGTAAACACCGGGGAGCTGTTTTTT.

This clone has only a few counts. The genes are TRBV5-4 and TRBJ1-2; 9 bases line up with TRBD1. The CDR3 consists of 17 residues. Germline CDR1 is SGHNT and CDR2 is YYREEE (reference sequence). The trim removed 0 bases at V and 2 bases at J, leaving 8 bases unmatched. The CDR3 sequence is CASSLGVTGGSNYGYTF. The DNA of the CDR3 is TGTGCCAGCAGCTTGGGCGTGACAGGGGGGTCAAACTATGGCTACACCTTC.

This clone appeared a few times. The chain employs TRBV6-1 and TRBJ1-4, with 8 bases lining up with TRBD1. This CDR3 contains 15 residues. J gave up 2 bases and V 6 bases, and 5 bases lay outside the gene matches. Germline loops: CDR1 MNHNS, CDR2 SASEGT. The chain's CDR3 is CASRPTGDTNEKLFF. In nucleotides, the CDR3 is TGTGCCAGCAGACCGACAGGGGATACTAATGAAAAACTGTTTTTT.

The chain links TRBV27 to TRBJ1-2; D gene uncertain. With 6 bases removed from V and 4 bases from J, the gap between germline ends came to 18 bases. The germline CDR1 and CDR2 sequences are MNHEY and SMNVEV (reference sequence). The CDR3 extends over 15 amino acids. The CDR3 sequence is CASSLTPTVSYGYTF. The CDR3 bases are TGTGCCAGCAGCCTAACCCCCACAGTTTCCTATGGCTACACCTTC.

Only a few counts were recorded for this clone. This rearrangement joins TRBV5-1 to TRBJ1-4, with 8 nucleotides matching TRBD1. The CDR3 runs 13 residues. Trimming cost V 4 bases and J 6 bases; bases outside gene matches: 2. Germline CDR1 and CDR2: SGHRS and YFSETQ. The CDR3 nucleotides are TGCGCCAGCAGCCCGACAGGGGATGAAAAACTGTTTTTT. Protein: CASSPTGDEKLFF.